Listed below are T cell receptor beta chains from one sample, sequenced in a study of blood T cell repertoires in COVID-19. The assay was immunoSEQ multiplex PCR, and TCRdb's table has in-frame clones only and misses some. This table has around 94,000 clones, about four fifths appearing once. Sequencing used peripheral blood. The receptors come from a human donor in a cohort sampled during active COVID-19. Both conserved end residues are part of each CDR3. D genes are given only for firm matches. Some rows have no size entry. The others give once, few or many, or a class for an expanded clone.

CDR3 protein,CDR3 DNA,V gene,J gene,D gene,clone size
CAIRGSRDGDQPQHF,TGTGCCATCAGGGGATCCAGGGATGGGGATCAGCCCCAGCATTTT,TRBV10-3,TRBJ1-5,-,-
CASSYRDPAPYEQYF,TGTGCCAGCAGTTACCGGGATCCAGCTCCCTACGAGCAGTACTTC,TRBV6-5,TRBJ2-7,-,-
CASSFAQGTYNEQFF,TGCGCCAGCAGCTTTGCACAGGGGACCTACAATGAGCAGTTCTTC,TRBV5-1,TRBJ2-1,TRBD1,few
CSARGGGTQYF,TGCAGTGCTCGCGGGGGGGGTACGCAGTATTTT,TRBV20-1,TRBJ2-3,TRBD2,-
CASSPRASGANVLTF,TGTGCCAGCTCACCACGGGCCTCTGGGGCCAACGTCCTGACTTTC,TRBV18,TRBJ2-6,-,-
CASSSSTGAETQYF,TGTGCCAGCAGCTCCTCGACGGGAGCTGAGACCCAGTACTTC,TRBV7-9,TRBJ2-5,-,-
CASSLHREMATNEKLFF,TGTGCCAGCTCACTCCACAGGGAGATGGCGACTAATGAAAAACTGTTTTTT,TRBV18,TRBJ1-4,-,-
CASSPIYSYNSPLHF,TGTGCCAGCAGCCCAATCTACTCCTATAATTCACCCCTCCACTTT,TRBV28,TRBJ1-6,-,-
CASSYRDRGGPSQYF,TGTGCCAGCAGCTACCGGGACAGGGGAGGACCGTCGCAGTACTTC,TRBV5-6,TRBJ2-7,TRBD1,-
CASSLMGLERSEQYF,TGTGCCAGCTCACTAATGGGACTAGAGCGGTCCGAGCAGTACTTC,TRBV18,TRBJ2-7,TRBD2,once
CASSFASGTREQYF,TGTGCCAGCAGTTTCGCTAGCGGGACTCGGGAGCAGTACTTC,TRBV28,TRBJ2-7,TRBD2,-
CASTPWTGLEKDTQYF,TGTGCCAGCACCCCATGGACAGGGCTCGAGAAAGATACGCAGTATTTT,TRBV7-8,TRBJ2-3,TRBD1,-
CASSPASGVAGEQYF,TGTGCCAGCTCACCCGCCTCAGGGGTGGCAGGCGAGCAGTACTTC,TRBV18,TRBJ2-7,-,-
CASSSDYGHTF,TGTGCCAGCTCCTCTGATTATGGCCACACCTTC,TRBV18,TRBJ1-2,-,few
CASSSTYEQYF,TGTGCCAGCAGCTCTACCTACGAGCAGTACTTC,TRBV5-6,TRBJ2-7,-,-
CASSSTGGPLREQYF,TGTGCCAGCAGCTCAACCGGCGGGCCCTTGAGGGAGCAGTACTTC,TRBV5-6,TRBJ2-7,-,-
CASSEQGNTEAFF,TGTGCCAGCAGCGAGCAGGGGAACACTGAAGCTTTCTTT,TRBV11-2,TRBJ1-1,-,-
CASSFLGGDSSYNEQFF,TGTGCCAGCAGTTTCCTCGGGGGGGATAGCTCCTACAATGAGCAGTTCTTC,TRBV27,TRBJ2-1,TRBD2,-